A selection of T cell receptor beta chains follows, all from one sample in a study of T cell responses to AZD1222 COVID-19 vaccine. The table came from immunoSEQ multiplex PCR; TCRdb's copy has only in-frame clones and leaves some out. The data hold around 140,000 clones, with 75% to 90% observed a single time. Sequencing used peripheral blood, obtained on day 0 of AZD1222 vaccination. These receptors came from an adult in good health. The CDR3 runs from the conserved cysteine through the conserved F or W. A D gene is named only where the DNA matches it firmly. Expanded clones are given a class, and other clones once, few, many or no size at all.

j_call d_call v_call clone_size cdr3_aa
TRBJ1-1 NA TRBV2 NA CASRTTGNTEAFF
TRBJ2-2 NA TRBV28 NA CASGLRDTGELFF
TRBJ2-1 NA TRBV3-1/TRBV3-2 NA CASSRAGLGYNEQFF
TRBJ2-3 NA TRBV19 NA CASSRVTSYGDTQYF
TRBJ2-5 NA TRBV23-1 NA CASSQNRDGQETQYF
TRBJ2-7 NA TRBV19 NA CASSRGETYSEQYF
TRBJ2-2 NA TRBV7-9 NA CASSLRRTRKSLNTGELFF
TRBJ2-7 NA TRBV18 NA CASSPSRSSYEQYF
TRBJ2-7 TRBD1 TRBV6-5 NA CASTQGDREAYEQYF
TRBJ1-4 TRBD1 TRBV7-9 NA CASSSTTGFNEKLFF
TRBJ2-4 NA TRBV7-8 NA CASSSYPGNIQYF
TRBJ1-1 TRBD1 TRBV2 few CASRTGGGPAFF
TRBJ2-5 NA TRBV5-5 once CASSLGTGQETQYF
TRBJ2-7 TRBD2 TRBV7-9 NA CASSLVAGTSGSYEQYF
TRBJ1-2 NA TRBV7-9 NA CASSLARQVDGYTF
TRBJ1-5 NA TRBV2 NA CASSEVVRVTNQPQHF
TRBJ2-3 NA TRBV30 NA CACEVDTQYF
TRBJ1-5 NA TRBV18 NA CASSPNGPTRGESNQPQHF
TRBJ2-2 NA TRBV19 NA CASPGAQGTGELFF
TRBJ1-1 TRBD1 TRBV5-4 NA CASSLGMGQTYTEAFF
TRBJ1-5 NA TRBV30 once CAWNLGSNQPQHF
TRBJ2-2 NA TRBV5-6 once CASSLSLNTGELFF
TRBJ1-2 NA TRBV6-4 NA CASRGGNYGYTF
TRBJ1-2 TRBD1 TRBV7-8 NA CASSLTTGGYDGYTF
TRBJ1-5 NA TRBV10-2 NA CASSEQIGQPQHF
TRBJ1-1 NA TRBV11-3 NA CASSTLTNTEAFF
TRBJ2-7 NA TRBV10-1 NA CASSAGDLSSYEQYF
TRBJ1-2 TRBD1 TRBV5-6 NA CASSSGQGNVYGYTF
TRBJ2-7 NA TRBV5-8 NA CASSSDKFSYEQYF
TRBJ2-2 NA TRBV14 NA CASSPRRAHTGELFF
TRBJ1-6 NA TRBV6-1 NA CASSEAGQRLGSPLHF
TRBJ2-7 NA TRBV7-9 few CASSLVAGPRTFYEQYF
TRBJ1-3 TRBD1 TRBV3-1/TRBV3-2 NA CASSPGQAILGTIYF
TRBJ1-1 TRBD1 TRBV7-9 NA CASSLQPGQGPHTEAFF
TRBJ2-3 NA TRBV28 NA CASHSRGPLPHF
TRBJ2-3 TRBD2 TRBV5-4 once CASSLGLAADTQYF
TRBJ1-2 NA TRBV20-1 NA CSAQEGRGYTF
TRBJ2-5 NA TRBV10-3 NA CAISESSKDFYSLGFQETQYF
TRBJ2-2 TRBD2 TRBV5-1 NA CASSLEASGTSGNTGELFF
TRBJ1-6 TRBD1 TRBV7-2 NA CASSSQGNSPLHF
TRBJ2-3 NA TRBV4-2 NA CASSPRAVLTDTQYF
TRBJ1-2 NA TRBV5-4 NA CASSPIPGNGYTF
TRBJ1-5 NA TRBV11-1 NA CASSQKGPHQPQHF
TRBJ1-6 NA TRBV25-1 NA CASSAGRSPLHF
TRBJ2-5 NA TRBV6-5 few CASRGYQETQYF
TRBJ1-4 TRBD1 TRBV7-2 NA CASSFVQAGGEKLFF
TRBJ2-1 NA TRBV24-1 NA CATSDPSDSNEQFF
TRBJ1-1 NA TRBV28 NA CASSVPGVSMNTEAFF
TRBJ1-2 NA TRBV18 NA CASSPPRGGEGYTF
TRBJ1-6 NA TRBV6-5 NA CASSYFATATGSPLHF
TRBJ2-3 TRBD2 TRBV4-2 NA CASSPLAGTSTDTQYF
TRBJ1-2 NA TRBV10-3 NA CAISDPGGDYGYTF
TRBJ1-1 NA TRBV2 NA CASSDPIRGQRVQNTEAFF
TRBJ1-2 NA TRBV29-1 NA CSVEGARYGYTF
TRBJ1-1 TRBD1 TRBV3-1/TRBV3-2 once CASSLTSGTGAFF
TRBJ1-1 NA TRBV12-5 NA CASGLGGRTEAFF